This TCR beta chain was captured in a study of blood T cell repertoires in COVID-19. Background on the study: Samples of COVID-19 (acute and convalescent) were obtained from the United States, Italy and Spain. Sources were T cells, B-cell-depleted T cells, or PBMCs; the material itself was cDNA or gDNA.

V lost 6 bases, J lost 8 bases, and 16 bases lay in between. The CDR3 sequence is 12 residues long. Germline values: CDR1 GTSNPN, CDR2 SVGIG (reference sequence). Authors' analysis steps: Counts of nucleated cells, estimated from reference gene primer amplification, were obtained. Only in-frame clones appear in the TCRdb table, and some are missing; sequencing was by immunoSEQ multiplex PCR. V and J calls and clone size follow that table, whereas D and trimming were derived from the DNA. The table includes about 95,000 clones, around 87% detected once. This clonotype was obtained from a human donor in a cohort sampled during active COVID-19. Sequenced: peripheral blood. The chain recombines TRBV30 with TRBJ1-1; no clear D gene. In DNA, the CDR3 is TGTGCCTGTACACAAGGAGGGCCCGAAGCTTTCTTT. This sequence encodes CACTQGGPEAFF. The full variable domain, its missing parts supplied by reference TRBV30 and TRBJ1-1, is SQTIHQWPATLVQPVGSPLSLECTVEGTSNPNLYWYRQAAGRGLQLLFYSVGIGQISSEVPQNLSASRPQDRQFILSSKKLLLSDSGFYLCACTQGGPEAFFGQGTRLTVV.